The 24 T cell receptor beta chains reported below all come from one sample, sequenced in a study of blood T cell repertoires in COVID-19. This table comes from immunoSEQ multiplex PCR, and its TCRdb copy is limited to in-frame clones, with some not included. The sample holds about 370,000 clones, 85% to 90% seen once. The sequenced sample was PBMCs or T cells enriched from blood (not recorded which). The receptors were sampled from a man younger than 35 who had recovered from COVID-19.

This clone has just one count. The CDR3 loop is CASSTLGSEQFF. CDR3 bases: TGTGCCAGTAGTACCCTTGGGAGTGAGCAGTTCTTC. The chain is built from TRBV19 and TRBJ2-1; maybe TRBD2 (5 bases). CDR1 is LNHDA, CDR2 SQIVND, per germline (reference sequence). CDR3 size: 12 residues. Trimming shortened V by 4 bases and J by 9 bases, and 10 bases separated the two germline ends.

The V and J genes are TRBV11-3 and TRBJ2-3; D is perhaps TRBD1 (6 bases). Trimming took off 5 bases at V and 7 bases at J, with 7 bases between the two ends. This CDR3 is built from 11 residues. The germline gives CDR1 SGHNT, CDR2 YENEEA. CDR3 nucleotide sequence: TGTGCCAGCAGCCAGGGGAATACGCAGTATTTT. This sequence encodes CASSQGNTQYF.

This chain uses TRBV18 with TRBJ2-3; TRBD2 aligns across 10 bases. Germline trimming cut 9 bases from V and 3 bases from J; bases unmatched to any gene: 6. CDR1 is KGHSH and CDR2 is LQKENI in the germline V gene. This CDR3 spans 14 amino acids. In DNA, the CDR3 is TGTGCCAGTCGACTAGCGGGTAAGACAGATACGCAGTATTTT. Its translation is CASRLAGKTDTQYF.

This chain links TRBV6-2 or TRBV6-3 with TRBJ1-4, with unresolved D. CDR3 length: 19 amino acids. Between the trimmed V and J ends, which lost 2 bases and 2 bases, there was a span of 21 bases. Per the germline V gene, CDR1 is MNHEY and CDR2 is SVGEGT. The CDR3 coding sequence is TGTGCCAGCAGTTACGGTGCTAACACCTACCTCGGGACTAATGAAAAACTGTTTTTT. As protein: CASSYGANTYLGTNEKLFF.

The V call is TRBV6-5, the J call TRBJ2-7; maybe TRBD1 (7 bases). Germline-derived CDR1 and CDR2 are MNHEY and SVGAGI. V was pared by 5 bases and J by 6 bases, with 17 bases between. This CDR3 has 14 residues. This chain's CDR3 is CASSLTGEEGEQYF. In nucleotides, the CDR3 is TGTGCCAGCAGTCTAACAGGGGAGGAGGGCGAGCAGTACTTC.

This clone was recorded once. This sequence joins TRBV6-5 and TRBJ1-2; D is uncertain. This CDR3 spans 13 amino acids. Trimming removed 7 bases at V and 4 bases at J, with 13 bases between. Per the germline V gene, CDR1 is MNHEY and CDR2 is SVGAGI. Here the CDR3 reads CASKLSVGYGYTF. The CDR3, as DNA: TGTGCCAGCAAACTCTCCGTTGGCTATGGCTACACCTTC.

The rearrangement uses TRBV7-9 and TRBJ2-7, with a possible D match to TRBD2 (6 bases). Germline V gene sequence: CDR1 SEHNR, CDR2 FQNEAQ (reference sequence). V dropped 5 bases and J dropped 0 bases, with 14 bases sitting between them. This CDR3 region has 15 residues. The DNA for the CDR3 is TGTGCCAGCAGCCGACCGACTAGACTCTCCTACGAGCAGTACTTC. It codes for CASSRPTRLSYEQYF.

This sequence joins TRBV4-2 and TRBJ1-2, with TRBD1 as a possible D gene (6 bases). CDR3 size: 16 residues. CDR1 is LGHNA, CDR2 YNFKEQ, per germline. Deletions cut 0 bases from V and 4 bases from J, with 15 bases between. The CDR3 region is CASSQEGGGKGYGYTF. The DNA of the CDR3 is TGTGCCAGCAGCCAAGAGGGAGGGGGGAAGGGCTATGGCTACACCTTC.

The V call is TRBV2, the J call TRBJ1-5, with 10 bases that match TRBD1. This CDR3 spans 14 amino acids. Germline V gene lookup returns CDR1 SNHLY and CDR2 FYNNEI. V lost 4 bases and J lost 4; bases outside the gene matches: 1. The CDR3 bases are TGTGCCAGCAGTGGGACAGGGGGAAATCAGCCCCAGCATTTT. Residues: CASSGTGGNQPQHF.

The J gene is TRBJ1-2, the V gene TRBV5-1; 8 bases match TRBD1. Germline CDR1 and CDR2: SGHRS and YFSETQ. The V and J ends lost 2 bases and 4 bases, in that order; junction bases with no gene match: 7. CDR3 length equals 15 residues. The CDR3 nucleotides read TGCGCCAGCAGCTTAGACAGGGGATTTAGCTATGGCTACACCTTC. Protein sequence: CASSLDRGFSYGYTF. The variable domain in full, completed from reference TRBV5-1 and TRBJ1-2, reads KAGVTQTPRYLIKTRGQQVTLSCSPISGHRSVSWYQQTPGQGLQFLFEYFSETQRNKGNFPGRFSGRQFSNSRSEMNVSTLELGDSALYLCASSLDRGFSYGYTFGSGTRLTVV.

The V and J genes are TRBV7-9 and TRBJ2-5; 9 bases map to TRBD2. The CDR3 contains 14 residues. Looked up from germline, CDR1 is SEHNR and CDR2 is FQNEAQ (reference sequence). J was trimmed by 5 bases and V by 3 bases; bases with no gene match: 4. This chain's CDR3 is CASSFPLAGETQYF. The CDR3 DNA reads as TGTGCCAGCAGCTTTCCGCTAGCGGGGGAGACCCAGTACTTC.

The chain uses TRBV3-1 (or the pseudogene TRBV3-2) and TRBJ1-2; D not certain. V lost 1 base, J lost 6 bases, and 9 bases lay in between. Looked up from germline, CDR1 is LGHDT and CDR2 is YNNKEL (reference sequence). The CDR3 covers 13 residues. The CDR3 DNA sequence: TGTGCCAGCAGCCAAGCTAGCATTCATGGCTACACCTTC. Translating it yields CASSQASIHGYTF.

The rearrangement links TRBV9 to TRBJ1-3, with TRBD1 identical over 9 bases. Germline V gene sequence: CDR1 SGDLS, CDR2 YYNGEE. Germline trimming cut 3 bases from V and 4 bases from J; bases unmatched to any gene: 11. This CDR3 is built from 17 residues. As DNA, the CDR3 is TGTGCCAGCAGCGGTACCCCCGGGACAGGGTCCGGAAACACCATATATTTT. Protein sequence: CASSGTPGTGSGNTIYF.

V usage is TRBV5-6 and J usage is TRBJ1-2; D is possibly TRBD1 (6 bases). Deletions cut 3 bases from V and 7 bases from J, with 16 bases between. CDR1 is SGHDT and CDR2 is YYEEEE in the germline V gene. The CDR3 has 14 residues. As DNA, the CDR3 is TGTGCCAGCAGCTGGAAGGCAGGGGTAGGTGGCTACACCTTC. This sequence encodes CASSWKAGVGGYTF.

The chain has TRBV30 and TRBJ1-3, with TRBD1 as a possible D gene (5 bases). Germline lookup yields CDR1 GTSNPN and CDR2 SVGIG (reference sequence). The length of the CDR3 is 13 residues. V lost 4 bases and J lost 0, with 7 bases in between. DNA of the CDR3: TGTGCCTGGACTCAGGGCTCTGGAAACACCATATATTTT. Residues: CAWTQGSGNTIYF.

The V call is TRBV5-6, the J call TRBJ2-1, with D possibly being TRBD2 (6 bases). This CDR3 spans 13 amino acids. The germline V gene has CDR1 SGHDT and CDR2 YYEEEE. With 0 bases removed from V and 9 bases from J, the gap between germline ends came to 10 bases. Written as DNA, the CDR3 is TGTGCCAGCAGCTTGGAGCAGGGAGGTGAGCAGTTCTTC. Protein sequence: CASSLEQGGEQFF.

The chain uses TRBV7-9 and TRBJ1-5; 8 nucleotides line up with TRBD1. Germline CDR1 SEHNR, CDR2 FQNEAQ (reference sequence). The CDR3 spans 17 residues. With V trimmed by 1 base and J by 4 bases, 9 bases remained unmatched. The CDR3 here is CASSLEVTGAGNQPQHF. In DNA, the CDR3 is TGTGCCAGCAGCTTAGAGGTGACAGGGGCGGGGAATCAGCCCCAGCATTTT.

The J gene is TRBJ2-5, the V gene TRBV2; 7 nucleotides agree with TRBD1. The CDR3 spans 14 residues. With 2 bases clipped from V and 5 bases from J, the junction kept 5 bases outside the gene matches. Germline values: CDR1 SNHLY, CDR2 FYNNEI. This CDR3 is CASSELGGAETQYF. CDR3 nucleotide sequence: TGTGCCAGCAGTGAATTAGGGGGCGCGGAGACCCAGTACTTC.

This chain links TRBV4-2 with TRBJ1-2; a possible D gene is TRBD1 (5 bases). The CDR3 length is 15 residues. V lost 4 bases and J lost 4, with 16 bases in between. Germline V gene lookup returns CDR1 LGHNA and CDR2 YNFKEQ. The chain's CDR3 is CASSPDGGNFYGYTF. As DNA, the CDR3 is TGTGCCAGCAGCCCCGATGGGGGGAACTTCTATGGCTACACCTTC.

This chain links TRBV6-2 or TRBV6-3 with TRBJ2-7; D is possibly TRBD1 (6 bases). The CDR3 has 14 residues. V lost 2 bases and J lost 5, with 13 bases in between. CDR1 is MNHEY, CDR2 SVGEGT, per germline. CDR3 sequence (DNA): TGTGCCAGCAGTTACGGGACATCACCAAACGAGCAGTACTTC. Its translation: CASSYGTSPNEQYF.

The table lists this clone with a few counts. V and J are TRBV9 and TRBJ2-7; D is perhaps TRBD1 (6 bases). V gave up 3 bases and J gave up 2 bases, with 15 bases separating them. Germline lookup yields CDR1 SGDLS and CDR2 YYNGEE. The length of the CDR3 is 15 residues. CDR3 in amino acids: CASSDGDRPAYEQYF. The CDR3 bases are TGTGCCAGCAGCGATGGAGACAGGCCAGCCTACGAGCAGTACTTC.

The chain couples TRBV3-1 (or the pseudogene TRBV3-2) to TRBJ1-1, with no clear D. Germline-derived CDR1 and CDR2 are LGHDT and YNNKEL (reference sequence). V dropped 2 bases and J dropped 4 bases, with 8 bases sitting between them. CDR3 size: 13 residues. Here the CDR3 reads CASSQMESTEAFF. CDR3 in DNA: TGTGCCAGCAGCCAAATGGAGAGCACTGAAGCTTTCTTT.

The chain links TRBV20-1 to TRBJ2-7; 10 bases align to TRBD1. Germline loops: CDR1 DFQATT, CDR2 SNEGSKA (reference sequence). J was trimmed by 12 bases and V by 3 bases; bases with no gene match: 11. The CDR3 runs to 13 residues. The CDR3 coding sequence is TGCAGTGCTAGTCACCGGGACAGGGGAATTCCGTACTTC. It translates to CSASHRDRGIPYF.

The chain joins TRBV6-5 to TRBJ2-2; D gene unclear. V was clipped by 0 bases and J by 2 bases, with 4 bases between them. The CDR3 sequence is 14 residues long. Germline assignment: CDR1 MNHEY and CDR2 SVGAGI. In nucleotides, the CDR3 is TGTGCCAGCAGTTACTCACTCAACACCGGGGAGCTGTTTTTT. It encodes CASSYSLNTGELFF.